This paragraph covers one T cell receptor beta chain sequence. Its antigen remains unknown. Sequencing was performed with immunoSEQ multiplex PCR; in TCRdb, only in-frame clones are kept and a portion is missing. Of 70,000 or so clones in the sample, approximately 74% were seen once. The sample belongs to a study of vaccination effects on CD4 cells after COVID-19. Study in general: The vaccine given was either BNT162b2 or mRNA-1273, in two doses. General study findings and limits: Healthy vaccinees had only 1 of 255 vaccine-induced clones cross-react with common cold coronaviruses.

The junction had 8 bases not matched to a gene; V was cut back by 1 base and J by 4 bases. There are 16 residues in the CDR3. Germline lookup yields CDR1 MDHEN and CDR2 SYDVKM. Before any sequencing was done, the ViraFEST assay used viral peptide pools to expand antigen-specific CD4+ T cells. Following 10 days of culture, CD4+ T cells were isolated. Vaccine recipients, nucleocapsid antibody negative, had no prior SARS-CoV-2 infection. IL-2 medium took the place of half the medium on both days 3 and 7. The TCR comes from a human donor who received a COVID-19 vaccine. The sample here was CD4+ T cells from PBMCs cultured with HCoV-NL63 spike peptides, taken before COVID-19 vaccination. V and J are TRBV28 and TRBJ2-5; 8 bases match TRBD1. The CDR3 region is CASSLSGQGATETQYF. CDR3 coding DNA: TGTGCCAGCAGTTTATCAGGGCAGGGGGCCACAGAGACCCAGTACTTC.